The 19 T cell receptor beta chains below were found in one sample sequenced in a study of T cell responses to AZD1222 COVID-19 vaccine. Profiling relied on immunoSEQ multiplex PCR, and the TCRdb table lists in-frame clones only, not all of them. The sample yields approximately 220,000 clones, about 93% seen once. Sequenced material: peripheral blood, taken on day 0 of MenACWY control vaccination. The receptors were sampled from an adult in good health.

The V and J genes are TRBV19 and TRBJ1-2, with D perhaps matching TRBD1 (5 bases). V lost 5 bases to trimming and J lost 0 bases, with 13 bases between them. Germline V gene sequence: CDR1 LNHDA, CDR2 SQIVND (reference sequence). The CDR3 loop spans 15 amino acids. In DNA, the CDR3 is TGTGCCAGTAGTCCCCGGGCAGGGACTAACTATGGCTACACCTTC. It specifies CASSPRAGTNYGYTF.

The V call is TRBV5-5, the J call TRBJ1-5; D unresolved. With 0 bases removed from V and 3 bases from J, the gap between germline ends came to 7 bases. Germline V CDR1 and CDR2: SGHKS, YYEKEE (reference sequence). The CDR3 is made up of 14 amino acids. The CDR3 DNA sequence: TGTGCCAGCAGCTTGGCTGGTTTCAATCAGCCCCAGCATTTT. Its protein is CASSLAGFNQPQHF. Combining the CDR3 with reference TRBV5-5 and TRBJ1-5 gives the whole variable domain DAGVTQSPTHLIKTRGQQVTLRCSPISGHKSVSWYQQVLGQGPQFIFQYYEKEERGRGNFPDRFSARQFPNYSSELNVNALLLGDSALYLCASSLAGFNQPQHFGDGTRLSIL.

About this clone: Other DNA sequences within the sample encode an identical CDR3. The chain's CDR3 is CASSRGQGQETQYF. The CDR3 DNA sequence: TGCGCCAGCAGCCGAGGGCAGGGCCAAGAGACCCAGTACTTC. V usage is TRBV5-1 and J usage is TRBJ2-5; D might be TRBD1 or TRBD2, each matching 5 bases. Between the trimmed V and J ends, which lost 4 bases and 1 base, there was a span of 11 bases. This CDR3 region has 14 residues. Germline assignment: CDR1 SGHRS and CDR2 YFSETQ.

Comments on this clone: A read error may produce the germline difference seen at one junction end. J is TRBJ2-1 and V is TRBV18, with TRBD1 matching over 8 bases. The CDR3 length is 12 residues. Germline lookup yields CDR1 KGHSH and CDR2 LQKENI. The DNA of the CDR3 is TGTGCCAGCTCACAACCGGGACAGGCCGGGGTCTTC. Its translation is CASSQPGQAGVF.

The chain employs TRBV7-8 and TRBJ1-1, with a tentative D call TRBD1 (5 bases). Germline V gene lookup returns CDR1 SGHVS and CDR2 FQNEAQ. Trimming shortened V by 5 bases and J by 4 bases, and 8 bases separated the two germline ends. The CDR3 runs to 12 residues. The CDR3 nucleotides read TGTGCCAGCAGCCTCGGGACCACTGAAGCTTTCTTT. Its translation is CASSLGTTEAFF.

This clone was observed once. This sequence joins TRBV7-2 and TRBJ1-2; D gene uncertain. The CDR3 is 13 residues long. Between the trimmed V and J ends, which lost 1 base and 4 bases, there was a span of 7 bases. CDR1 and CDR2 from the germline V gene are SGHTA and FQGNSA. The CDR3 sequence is CASSLGAGYGYTF. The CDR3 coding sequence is TGTGCCAGCAGCTTAGGGGCAGGCTATGGCTACACCTTC.

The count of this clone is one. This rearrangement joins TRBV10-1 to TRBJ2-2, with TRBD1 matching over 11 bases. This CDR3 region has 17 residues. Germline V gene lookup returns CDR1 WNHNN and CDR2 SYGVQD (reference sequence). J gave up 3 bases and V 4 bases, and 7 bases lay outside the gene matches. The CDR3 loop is CASSARTGGRYTGELFF. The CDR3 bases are TGCGCCAGCAGTGCCCGGACAGGGGGCAGGTACACCGGGGAGCTGTTTTTT.

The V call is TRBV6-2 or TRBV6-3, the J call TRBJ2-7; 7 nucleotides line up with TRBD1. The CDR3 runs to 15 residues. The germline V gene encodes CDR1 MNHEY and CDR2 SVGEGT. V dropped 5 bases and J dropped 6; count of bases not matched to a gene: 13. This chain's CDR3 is CASSLHFDRVAEQYF. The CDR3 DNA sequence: TGTGCCAGCAGTCTCCACTTCGACAGGGTGGCCGAGCAGTACTTC.

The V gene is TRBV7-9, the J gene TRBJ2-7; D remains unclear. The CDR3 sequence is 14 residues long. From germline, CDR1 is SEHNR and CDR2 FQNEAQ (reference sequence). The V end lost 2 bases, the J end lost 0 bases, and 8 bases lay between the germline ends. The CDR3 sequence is CASSLRANSYEQYF. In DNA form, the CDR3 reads TGTGCCAGCAGCTTAAGGGCCAACTCCTACGAGCAGTACTTC.

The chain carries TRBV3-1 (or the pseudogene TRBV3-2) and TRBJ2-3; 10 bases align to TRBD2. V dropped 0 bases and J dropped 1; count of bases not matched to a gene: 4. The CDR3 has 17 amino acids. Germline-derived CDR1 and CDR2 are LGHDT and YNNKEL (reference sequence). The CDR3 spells CASSQDPSGRRTDTQYF. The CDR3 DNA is TGTGCCAGCAGCCAAGACCCTAGCGGGAGACGCACAGATACGCAGTATTTT.

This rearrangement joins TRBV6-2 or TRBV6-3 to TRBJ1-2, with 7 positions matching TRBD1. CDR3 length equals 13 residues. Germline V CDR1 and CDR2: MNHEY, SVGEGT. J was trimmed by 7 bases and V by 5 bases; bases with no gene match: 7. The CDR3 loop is CASSPGQWIGYTF. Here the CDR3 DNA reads TGTGCCAGCAGTCCGGGACAGTGGATTGGCTACACCTTC.

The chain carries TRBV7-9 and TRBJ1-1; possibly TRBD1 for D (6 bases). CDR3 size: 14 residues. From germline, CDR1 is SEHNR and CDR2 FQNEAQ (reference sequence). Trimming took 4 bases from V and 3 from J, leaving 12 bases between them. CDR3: CASSSYRDYTEAFF. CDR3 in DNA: TGTGCCAGCAGCTCATACAGGGATTACACTGAAGCTTTCTTT.

As DNA, the CDR3 is TGTGCCAGCAGCCAAGGCGGGGGGGTTTCGTCCTACGAGCAGTACTTC. As protein: CASSQGGGVSSYEQYF. The chain combines TRBV3-1 (or the pseudogene TRBV3-2) with TRBJ2-7; TRBD2 matches at 9 bases. CDR1 and CDR2 (germline): LGHDT, YNNKEL (reference sequence). The CDR3 loop spans 16 amino acids. The V gene end was trimmed by 1 base and the J gene end by 1 base; junction bases not matched to a gene: 5.

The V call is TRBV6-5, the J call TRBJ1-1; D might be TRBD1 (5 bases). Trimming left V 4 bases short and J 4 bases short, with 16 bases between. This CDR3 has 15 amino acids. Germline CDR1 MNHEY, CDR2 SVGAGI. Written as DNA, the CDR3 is TGTGCCAGCAGTTTTACCGTCGGGGGTGGCACTGAAGCTTTCTTT. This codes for CASSFTVGGGTEAFF.

The CDR3 sequence is CATQSSLGGRGNQPQHF. The CDR3 nucleotides are TGTGCCACCCAAAGCTCCCTGGGGGGCAGGGGCAATCAGCCCCAGCATTTT. The chain carries TRBV19 and TRBJ1-5, with D possibly being TRBD1 (6 bases). The CDR3 is made up of 17 amino acids. The V end lost 10 bases, the J end lost 2 bases, and 24 bases lay between the germline ends. Germline assignment: CDR1 LNHDA and CDR2 SQIVND (reference sequence).

CDR3 in amino acids: CSALDRSKAFF. CDR3 coding DNA: TGCAGTGCGCTCGACAGAAGTAAAGCTTTCTTT. This chain links TRBV20-1 with TRBJ1-1; a weak D match, TRBD1 (5 bases). Germline V gene lookup returns CDR1 DFQATT and CDR2 SNEGSKA (reference sequence). Trimming took off 6 bases at V and 9 bases at J, with 14 bases between the two ends. This CDR3 spans 11 amino acids.

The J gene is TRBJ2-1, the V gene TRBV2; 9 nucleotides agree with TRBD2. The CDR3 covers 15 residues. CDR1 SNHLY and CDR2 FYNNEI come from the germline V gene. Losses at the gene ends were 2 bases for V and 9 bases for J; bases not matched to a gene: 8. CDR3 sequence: CASSERGLAYGEQFF. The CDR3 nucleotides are TGTGCCAGCAGTGAAAGGGGACTAGCTTACGGTGAGCAGTTCTTC.

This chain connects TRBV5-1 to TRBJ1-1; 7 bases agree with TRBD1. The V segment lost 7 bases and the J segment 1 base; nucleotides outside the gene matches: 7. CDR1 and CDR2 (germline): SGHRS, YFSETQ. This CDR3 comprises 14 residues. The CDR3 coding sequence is TGCGCCAGCCGAGGGGGACAGACGAACACTGAAGCTTTCTTT. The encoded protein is CASRGGQTNTEAFF.

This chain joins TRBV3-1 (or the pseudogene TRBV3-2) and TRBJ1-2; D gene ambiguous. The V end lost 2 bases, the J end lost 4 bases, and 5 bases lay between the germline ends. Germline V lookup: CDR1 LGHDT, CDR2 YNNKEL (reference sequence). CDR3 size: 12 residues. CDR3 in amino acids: CASSQRSYGYTF. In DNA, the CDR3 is TGTGCCAGCAGCCAACGGAGCTATGGCTACACCTTC.